This T cell receptor beta chain emerged from a study of blood T cell repertoires in COVID-19. About the study: Some COVID-19 samples were acute and others convalescent; all came from the United States, Italy and Spain. The cDNA or gDNA used as material had been derived from T cells, B-cell-depleted T cells, or PBMCs.

Exposed participants encountered a COVID-19 case during the 2 weeks preceding study entry. Original handling: Counts of nucleated cells, estimated from reference gene primer amplification, were obtained. Profiling relied on immunoSEQ multiplex PCR, and the TCRdb table lists in-frame clones only, not all of them. The V and J calls and clone size were taken over from that table, and D and trimming were inferred from the DNA. The repertoire holds approximately 220,000 clones, with around four fifths as singletons. Trimming shortened V by 6 bases and J by 0 bases, and 14 bases separated the two germline ends. CDR3 length: 15 amino acids. Germline CDR1 and CDR2: LNHDA and SQIVND (reference sequence).

The source of this sequence is a woman aged 40 to 50 who had been exposed to COVID-19. This rearrangement joins TRBV19 to TRBJ1-1; D is uncertain. Material for sequencing was PBMCs or T cells enriched from blood (not recorded which). CDR3 nucleotide sequence: TGTGCCAGTAGCCGAGGGAACAATATGAACACTGAAGCTTTCTTT. Protein sequence: CASSRGNNMNTEAFF.